This T cell receptor (beta chain) was obtained from a study of T cells after yellow fever vaccination. With 6 bases removed from V and 2 bases from J, the gap between germline ends came to 12 bases. The CDR3 spans 14 residues. Synthesis of TCR cDNA relied on 5'RACE template switching, which attached a universal primer site and UMIs. TCRdb reprocessed the 5' RACE reads with MiXCR, giving one entry per CDR3 protein. The sample records under 400,000 distinct CDR3 sequences, 11% being singletons. The sequenced sample was PBMCs, obtained on the day of the first yellow fever vaccination. This sequence joins TRBV12-3 or TRBV12-4 and TRBJ2-3; D possibly corresponds to TRBD2 (5 bases). This TCR came from a man between 18 and 35 years old who received the YFV17D yellow fever vaccine. The CDR3 DNA reads TGTGCCAGCAGCCGCGGGCGCTACACAGATACGCAGTATTTT. It encodes CASSRGRYTDTQYF.